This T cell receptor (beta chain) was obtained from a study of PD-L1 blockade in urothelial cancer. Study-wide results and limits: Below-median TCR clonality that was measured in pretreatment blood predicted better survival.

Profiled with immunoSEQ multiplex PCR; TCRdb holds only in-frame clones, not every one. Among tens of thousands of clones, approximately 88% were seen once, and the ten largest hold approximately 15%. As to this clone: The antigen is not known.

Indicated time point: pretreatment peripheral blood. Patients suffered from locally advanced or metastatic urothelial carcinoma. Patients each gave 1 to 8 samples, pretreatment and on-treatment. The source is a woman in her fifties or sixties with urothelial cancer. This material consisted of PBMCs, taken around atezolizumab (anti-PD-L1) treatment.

The CDR3 protein is CASSMGTGAGTEAFF. The CDR3 DNA follows: TGTGCCAGCAGCATGGGGACAGGGGCGGGCACTGAAGCTTTCTTT. V gene TRBV7-6 combines with J gene TRBJ1-1, with 10 bases lining up with TRBD1. Germline CDR1 and CDR2: SGHVS and FNYEAQ. Trimming removed 5 bases from V and 4 bases from J; junction bases left unmatched: 7. This CDR3 is 15 amino acids long. Looking up the rest from reference TRBV7-6 and TRBJ1-1 gives the full variable domain: GAGVSQSPRYKVTKRGQDVALRCDPISGHVSLYWYRQALGQGPEFLTYFNYEAQQDKSGLPNDRFSAERPEGSISTLTIQRTEQRDSAMYRCASSMGTGAGTEAFFGQGTRLTVV.